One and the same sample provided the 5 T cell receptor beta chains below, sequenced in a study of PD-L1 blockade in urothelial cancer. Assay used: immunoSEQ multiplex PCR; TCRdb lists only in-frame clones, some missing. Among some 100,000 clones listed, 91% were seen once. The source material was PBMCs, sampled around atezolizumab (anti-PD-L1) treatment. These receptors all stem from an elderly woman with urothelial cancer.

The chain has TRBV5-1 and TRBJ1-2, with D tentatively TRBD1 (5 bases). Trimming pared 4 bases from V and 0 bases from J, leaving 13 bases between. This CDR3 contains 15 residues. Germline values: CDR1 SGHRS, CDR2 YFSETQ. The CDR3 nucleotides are TGCGCCAGCAGCACCTCAGGGTGGCCTAACTATGGCTACACCTTC. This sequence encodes CASSTSGWPNYGYTF. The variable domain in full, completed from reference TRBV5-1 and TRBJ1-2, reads KAGVTQTPRYLIKTRGQQVTLSCSPISGHRSVSWYQQTPGQGLQFLFEYFSETQRNKGNFPGRFSGRQFSNSRSEMNVSTLELGDSALYLCASSTSGWPNYGYTFGSGTRLTVV.

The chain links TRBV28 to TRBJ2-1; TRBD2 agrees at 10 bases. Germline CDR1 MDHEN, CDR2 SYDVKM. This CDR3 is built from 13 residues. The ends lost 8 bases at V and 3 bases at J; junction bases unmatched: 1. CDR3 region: CASGTSVYNEQFF. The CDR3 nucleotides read TGTGCCAGCGGGACTAGCGTCTACAATGAGCAGTTCTTC.

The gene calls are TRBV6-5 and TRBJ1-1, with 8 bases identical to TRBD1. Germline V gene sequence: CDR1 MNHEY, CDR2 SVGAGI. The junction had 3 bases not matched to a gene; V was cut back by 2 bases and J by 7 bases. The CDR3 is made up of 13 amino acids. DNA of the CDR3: TGTGCCAGCAGTTACGCAGGGGGCTTTGAAGCTTTCTTT. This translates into CASSYAGGFEAFF.

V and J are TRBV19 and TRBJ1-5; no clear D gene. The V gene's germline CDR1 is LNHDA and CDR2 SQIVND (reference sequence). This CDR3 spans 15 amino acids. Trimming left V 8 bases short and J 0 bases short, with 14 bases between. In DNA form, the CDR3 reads TGTGCCAGTCGGGTGAAAGGCCTTAGCAATCAGCCCCAGCATTTT. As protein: CASRVKGLSNQPQHF. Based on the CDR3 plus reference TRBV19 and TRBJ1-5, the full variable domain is DGGITQSPKYLFRKEGQNVTLSCEQNLNHDAMYWYRQDPGQGLRLIYYSQIVNDFQKGDIAEGYSVSREKKESFPLTVTSAQKNPTAFYLCASRVKGLSNQPQHFGDGTRLSIL.

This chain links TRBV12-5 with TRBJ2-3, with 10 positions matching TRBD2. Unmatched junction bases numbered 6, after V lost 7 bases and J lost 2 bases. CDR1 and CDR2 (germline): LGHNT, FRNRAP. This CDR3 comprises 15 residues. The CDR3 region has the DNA TGTGCTAGTGCCAAGACTAGCGGGTTCACAGATACGCAGTATTTT. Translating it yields CASAKTSGFTDTQYF.